This T cell receptor beta chain is drawn from a study of blood T cell repertoires in COVID-19. As handled by the study authors: How many nucleated cells were present was estimated from reference gene primer amplification. Libraries were prepared by immunoSEQ multiplex PCR; TCRdb keeps only in-frame clonotypes and omits some of them. Clone size and V and J calls were adopted from that table, with D and trimming inferred from the DNA. The sample carries about 50,000 clones, around 86% recorded once. In germline, CDR1 is SQVTM, CDR2 ANQGSEA. V lost 5 bases and J lost 6, with 20 bases in between. The CDR3 has 14 residues.

The J gene is TRBJ2-7, the V gene TRBV29-1; tentative D call: TRBD1 (6 bases). Source material: peripheral blood. The receptor comes from a woman aged 55 to 70 with acute or convalescent COVID-19. CDR3 sequence (DNA): TGCAGCGTTACAACCCTAATCCAGGGGTCCGAGCAGTACTTC. Translation gives CSVTTLIQGSEQYF.